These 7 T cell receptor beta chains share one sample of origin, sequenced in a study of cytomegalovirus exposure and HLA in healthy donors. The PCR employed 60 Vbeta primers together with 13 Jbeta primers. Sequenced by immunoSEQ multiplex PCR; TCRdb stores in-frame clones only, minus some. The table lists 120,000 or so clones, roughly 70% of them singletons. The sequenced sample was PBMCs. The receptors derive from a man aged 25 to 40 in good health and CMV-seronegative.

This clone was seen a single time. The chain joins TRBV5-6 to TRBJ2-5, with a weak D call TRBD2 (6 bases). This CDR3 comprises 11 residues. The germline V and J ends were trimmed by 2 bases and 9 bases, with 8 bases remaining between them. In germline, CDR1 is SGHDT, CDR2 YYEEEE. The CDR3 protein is CASSFGEAQYF. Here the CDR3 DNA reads TGTGCCAGCAGCTTCGGGGAGGCCCAGTACTTC.

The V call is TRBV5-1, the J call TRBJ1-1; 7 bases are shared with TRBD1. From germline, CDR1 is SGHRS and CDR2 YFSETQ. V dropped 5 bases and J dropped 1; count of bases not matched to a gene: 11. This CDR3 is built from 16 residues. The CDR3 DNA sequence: TGCGCCAGCAGACTCAGATCGGGACAGTCGAACACTGAAGCTTTCTTT. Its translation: CASRLRSGQSNTEAFF.

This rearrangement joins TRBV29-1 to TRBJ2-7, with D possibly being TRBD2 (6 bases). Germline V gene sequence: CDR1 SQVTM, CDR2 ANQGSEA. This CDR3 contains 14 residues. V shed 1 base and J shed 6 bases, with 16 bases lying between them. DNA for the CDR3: TGCAGCGTTGAAGGGACCCTCGGGAGCCCCGAGCAGTACTTC. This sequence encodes CSVEGTLGSPEQYF.

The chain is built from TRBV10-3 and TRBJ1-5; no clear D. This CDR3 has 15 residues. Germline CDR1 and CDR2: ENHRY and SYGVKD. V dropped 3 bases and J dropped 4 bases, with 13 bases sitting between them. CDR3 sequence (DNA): TGTGCCATCAGTGATCCGGTAGGAGGGAATCAGCCCCAGCATTTT. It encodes CAISDPVGGNQPQHF.

The CDR3 bases are TGTGCCAGCAGTCAGGGGGCCCTTAACACTGAAGCTTTCTTT. Protein sequence: CASSQGALNTEAFF. The J gene is TRBJ1-1, the V gene TRBV7-9, with TRBD1 identical over 8 bases. The trim removed 6 bases at V and 2 bases at J, leaving 5 bases unmatched. Germline assignment: CDR1 SEHNR and CDR2 FQNEAQ (reference sequence). This CDR3 has 14 amino acids.

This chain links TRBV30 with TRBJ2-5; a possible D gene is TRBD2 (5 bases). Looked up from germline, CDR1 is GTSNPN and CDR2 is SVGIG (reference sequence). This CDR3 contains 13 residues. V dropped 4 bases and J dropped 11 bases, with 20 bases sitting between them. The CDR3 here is CAWNFGPPREQYF. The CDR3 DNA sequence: TGTGCCTGGAATTTCGGCCCTCCAAGGGAGCAGTACTTC.

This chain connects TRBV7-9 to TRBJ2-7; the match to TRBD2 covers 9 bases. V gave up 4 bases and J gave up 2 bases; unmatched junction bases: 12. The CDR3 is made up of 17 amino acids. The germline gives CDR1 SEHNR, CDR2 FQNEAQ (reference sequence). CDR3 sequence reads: CASSSSMVLAGPYEQYF. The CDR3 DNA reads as TGTGCCAGCAGCTCCAGCATGGTTCTAGCGGGACCCTACGAGCAGTACTTC.